This paragraph covers one T cell receptor beta chain sequence. This record comes from a study of blood T cell repertoires in COVID-19. Background on the study: Spain, Italy and the United States supplied samples that represented acute and convalescent COVID-19.

Germline V lookup: CDR1 SGDLS, CDR2 YYNGEE. This CDR3 has 15 amino acids. Trimming pared 0 bases from V and 7 bases from J, leaving 13 bases between. Methods used by the authors: Amplified reference gene primers provided the basis for estimating nucleated cell counts. Profiling relied on immunoSEQ multiplex PCR, and the TCRdb table lists in-frame clones only, not all of them. V, J and clone size are those of that table, while D and trimming were read from the DNA. The profile covers about 230,000 clones, with nearly 85% appearing a single time and about 1.3% taken by the ten largest. Sequences were obtained from peripheral blood. This chain connects TRBV9 to TRBJ1-4, with D maybe TRBD1 (5 bases). This TCR was recovered from a woman in her twenties or thirties with COVID-19, enrolled during active disease. The CDR3 loop is CASSVGVMGGEKLFF. The CDR3 DNA reads TGTGCCAGCAGCGTAGGGGTGATGGGGGGTGAAAAACTGTTTTTT.